This TCR beta chain emerged from a study of chemoradiotherapy in HPV16-positive cancers. The table came from immunoSEQ multiplex PCR; TCRdb's copy has only in-frame clones and leaves some out. The sample holds 65,000 to 80,000 clones; roughly 86% are singletons and the top ten take 4% to 5%. The TCR originated in a human donor with HPV-associated anogenital cancer. The sequences come from blood, collected from a patient who underwent chemoradiotherapy.

CDR3: CASRPGTGSGELFF. In DNA form, the CDR3 reads TGTGCCAGCAGGCCGGGGACAGGGTCCGGGGAGCTGTTTTTT. The V and J genes are TRBV6-5 and TRBJ2-2, with 9 bases fitting TRBD1. From germline, CDR1 is MNHEY and CDR2 SVGAGI. J was trimmed by 6 bases and V by 6 bases; bases with no gene match: 5. This CDR3 contains 14 residues.